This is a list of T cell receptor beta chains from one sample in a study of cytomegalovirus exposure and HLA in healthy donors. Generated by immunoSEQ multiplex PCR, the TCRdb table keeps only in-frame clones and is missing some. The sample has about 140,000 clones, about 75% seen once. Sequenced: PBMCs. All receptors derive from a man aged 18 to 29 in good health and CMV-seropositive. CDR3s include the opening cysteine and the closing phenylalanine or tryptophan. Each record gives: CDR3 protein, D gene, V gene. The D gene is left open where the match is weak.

cdr3_aa: CASKPRTGSSYNEQFF
d_call: NA
v_call: TRBV27

cdr3_aa: CAARGGEGTQYF
d_call: TRBD2
v_call: TRBV9

cdr3_aa: CATSRDYRNYEQYF
d_call: NA
v_call: TRBV15

cdr3_aa: CASSLLAGGSETQYF
d_call: TRBD2
v_call: TRBV5-1

cdr3_aa: CASSLFPRGSRANVLTF
d_call: NA
v_call: TRBV5-1

cdr3_aa: CASSYRGLADTQYF
d_call: NA
v_call: TRBV7-3

cdr3_aa: CASSTQGFGGNEQFF
d_call: TRBD1
v_call: TRBV2

cdr3_aa: CASSADFGQGARQYF
d_call: TRBD1
v_call: TRBV6-1

cdr3_aa: CASSRQSMNTEAFF
d_call: NA
v_call: TRBV5-4

cdr3_aa: CASSFSAAMNTEAFF
d_call: NA
v_call: TRBV27

cdr3_aa: CASLNPGGTSSYEQYF
d_call: NA
v_call: TRBV2

cdr3_aa: CASSFPPGDYEQYF
d_call: NA
v_call: TRBV28

cdr3_aa: CAISLSVLAEAFF
d_call: NA
v_call: TRBV10-3

cdr3_aa: CASSARGDYEQYF
d_call: NA
v_call: TRBV2

cdr3_aa: CASSFSRNTIYF
d_call: NA
v_call: TRBV28

cdr3_aa: CASTKGQAVEQFF
d_call: TRBD1
v_call: TRBV10-2

cdr3_aa: CASRDRTYEQYF
d_call: NA
v_call: TRBV28

cdr3_aa: CASSPGVADTQYF
d_call: NA
v_call: TRBV6-1

cdr3_aa: CASSYTYSGSGNEQFF
d_call: TRBD2
v_call: TRBV6-5

cdr3_aa: CASSGSVITDTQYF
d_call: NA
v_call: TRBV6-1

cdr3_aa: CASSLVASGRLYSYEQYF
d_call: TRBD2
v_call: TRBV11-2

cdr3_aa: CASSPLKAGGENYEQYF
d_call: TRBD1
v_call: TRBV18

cdr3_aa: CASSPGTGTVNTEAFF
d_call: TRBD1
v_call: TRBV28

cdr3_aa: CSVAQGLGNQPQHF
d_call: NA
v_call: TRBV29-1

cdr3_aa: CASSVTGGDQPQHF
d_call: NA
v_call: TRBV25-1